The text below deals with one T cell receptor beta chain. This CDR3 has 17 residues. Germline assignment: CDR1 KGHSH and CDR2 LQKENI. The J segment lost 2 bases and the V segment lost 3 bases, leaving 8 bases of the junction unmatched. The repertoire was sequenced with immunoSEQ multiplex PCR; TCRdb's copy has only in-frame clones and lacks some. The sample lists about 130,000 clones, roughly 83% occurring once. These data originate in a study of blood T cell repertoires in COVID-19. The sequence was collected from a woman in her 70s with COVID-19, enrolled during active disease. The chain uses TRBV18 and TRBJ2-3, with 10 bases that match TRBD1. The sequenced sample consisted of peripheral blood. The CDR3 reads CASSPPGTGAFTDTQYF. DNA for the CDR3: TGTGCCAGCTCACCCCCCGGGACAGGGGCTTTCACAGATACGCAGTATTTT. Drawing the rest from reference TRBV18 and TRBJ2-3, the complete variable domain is NAGVMQNPRHLVRRRGQEARLRCSPMKGHSHVYWYRQLPEEGLKFMVYLQKENIIDESGMPKERFSAEFPKEGPSILRIQQVVRGDSAAYFCASSPPGTGAFTDTQYFGPGTRLTVL.